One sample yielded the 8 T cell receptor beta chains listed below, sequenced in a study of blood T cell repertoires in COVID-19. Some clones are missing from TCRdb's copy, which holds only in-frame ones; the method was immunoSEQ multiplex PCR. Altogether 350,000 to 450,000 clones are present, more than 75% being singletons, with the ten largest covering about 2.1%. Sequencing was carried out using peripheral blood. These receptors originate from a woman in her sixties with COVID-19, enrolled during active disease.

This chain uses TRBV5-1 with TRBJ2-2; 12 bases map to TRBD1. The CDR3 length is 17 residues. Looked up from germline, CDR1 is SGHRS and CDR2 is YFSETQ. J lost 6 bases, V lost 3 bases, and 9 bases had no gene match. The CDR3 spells CASSWGQGARFPGELFF. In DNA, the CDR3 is TGCGCCAGCAGCTGGGGACAGGGGGCGAGGTTCCCCGGGGAGCTGTTTTTT. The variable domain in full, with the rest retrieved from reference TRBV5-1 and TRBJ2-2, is KAGVTQTPRYLIKTRGQQVTLSCSPISGHRSVSWYQQTPGQGLQFLFEYFSETQRNKGNFPGRFSGRQFSNSRSEMNVSTLELGDSALYLCASSWGQGARFPGELFFGEGSRLTVL.

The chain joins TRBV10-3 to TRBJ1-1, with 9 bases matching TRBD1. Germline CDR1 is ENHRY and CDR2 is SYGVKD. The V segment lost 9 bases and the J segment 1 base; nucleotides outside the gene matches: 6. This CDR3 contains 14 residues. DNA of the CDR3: TGTGCCATTATAAAGGGACAGGGGAACACTGAAGCTTTCTTT. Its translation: CAIIKGQGNTEAFF.

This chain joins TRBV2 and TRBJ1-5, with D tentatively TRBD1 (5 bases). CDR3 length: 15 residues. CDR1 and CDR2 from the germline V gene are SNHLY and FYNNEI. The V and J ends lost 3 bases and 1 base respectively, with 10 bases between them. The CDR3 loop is CASSEGRRSNQPQHF. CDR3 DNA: TGTGCCAGCAGTGAGGGGCGGCGGAGCAATCAGCCCCAGCATTTT.

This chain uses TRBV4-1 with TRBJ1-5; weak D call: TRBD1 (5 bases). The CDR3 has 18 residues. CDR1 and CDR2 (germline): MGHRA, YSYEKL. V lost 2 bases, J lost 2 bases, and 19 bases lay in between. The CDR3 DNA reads TGCGCCAGCAGCCAACCGCTCAGGCAGGGAAAGGGCAATCAGCCCCAGCATTTT. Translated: CASSQPLRQGKGNQPQHF.

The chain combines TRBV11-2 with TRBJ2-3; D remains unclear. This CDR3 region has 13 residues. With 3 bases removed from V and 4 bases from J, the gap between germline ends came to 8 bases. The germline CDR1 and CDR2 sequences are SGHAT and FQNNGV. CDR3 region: CASSLRRADTQYF. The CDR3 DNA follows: TGTGCCAGCAGCTTGCGACGGGCAGATACGCAGTATTTT.

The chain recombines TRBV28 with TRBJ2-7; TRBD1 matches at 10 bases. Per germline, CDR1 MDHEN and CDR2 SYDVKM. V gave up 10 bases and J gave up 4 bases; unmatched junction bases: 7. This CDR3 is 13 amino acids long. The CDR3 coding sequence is TGTGCCACCTCGACAGGGGGCGCGTACGAGCAGTACTTC. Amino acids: CATSTGGAYEQYF.

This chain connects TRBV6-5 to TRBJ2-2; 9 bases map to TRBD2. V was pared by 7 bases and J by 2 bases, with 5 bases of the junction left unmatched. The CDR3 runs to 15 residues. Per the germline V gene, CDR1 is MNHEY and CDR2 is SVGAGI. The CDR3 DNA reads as TGTGCCAGCACCCTAGCGGGAATAAACACCGGGGAGCTGTTTTTT. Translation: CASTLAGINTGELFF.

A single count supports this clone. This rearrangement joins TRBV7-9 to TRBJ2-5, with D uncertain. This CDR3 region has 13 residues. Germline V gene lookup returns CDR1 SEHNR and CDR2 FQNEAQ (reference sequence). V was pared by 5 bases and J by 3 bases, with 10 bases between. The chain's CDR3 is CASSGQSEETQYF. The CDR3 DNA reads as TGTGCCAGCAGCGGGCAGTCGGAAGAGACCCAGTACTTC. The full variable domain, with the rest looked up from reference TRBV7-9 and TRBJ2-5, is DTGVSQNPRHKITKRGQNVTFRCDPISEHNRLYWYRQTLGQGPEFLTYFQNEAQLEKSRLLSDRFSAERPKGSFSTLEIQRTEQGDSAMYLCASSGQSEETQYFGPGTRLLVL.